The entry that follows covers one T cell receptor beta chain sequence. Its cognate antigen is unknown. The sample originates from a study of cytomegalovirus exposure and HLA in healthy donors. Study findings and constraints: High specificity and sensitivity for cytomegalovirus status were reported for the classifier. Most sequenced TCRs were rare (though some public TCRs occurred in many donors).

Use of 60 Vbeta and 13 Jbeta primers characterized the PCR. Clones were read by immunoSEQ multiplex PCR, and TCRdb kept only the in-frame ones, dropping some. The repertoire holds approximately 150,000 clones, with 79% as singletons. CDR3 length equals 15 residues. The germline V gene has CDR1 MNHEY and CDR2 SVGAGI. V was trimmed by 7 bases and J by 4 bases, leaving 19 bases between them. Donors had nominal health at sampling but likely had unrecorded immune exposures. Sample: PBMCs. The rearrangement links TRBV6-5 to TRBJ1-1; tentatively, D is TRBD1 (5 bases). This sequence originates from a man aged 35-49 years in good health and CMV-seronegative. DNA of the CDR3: TGTGCCAGCACCCCCTTTGTAGGGGCCAGCACTGAAGCTTTCTTT. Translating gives CASTPFVGASTEAFF.